This is a list of T cell receptor beta chains from one sample in a study of PD-1 blockade in classical Hodgkin lymphoma. Sequencing was performed with immunoSEQ multiplex PCR; in TCRdb, only in-frame clones are kept and a portion is missing. The sample records 100,000 or so clones, more than 85% being singletons. The specimen was peripheral blood mononuclear cells (PBMCs), collected before the fourth cycle of nivolumab. The receptors originated from a human donor with classical Hodgkin lymphoma. CDR3s include the opening cysteine and the closing phenylalanine or tryptophan. D genes are given only for firm matches. Expanded clones are given a class, and other clones once, few, many or no size at all.

TRBJ2-7	-	TRBV4-1	-	TGCGCCAGCACCCCTTCCGGCGGCGCCTACGAGCAGTACTTC	CASTPSGGAYEQYF
TRBJ1-2	-	TRBV10-3	TRBD1	TGTGCCATCATGAGGGGGACAGGGGAAGGCTACACCTTC	CAIMRGTGEGYTF
TRBJ2-3	-	TRBV10-2	TRBD1	TGCGCCAGTTCTCCTGGACAGGCAGGAGATACGCAGTATTTT	CASSPGQAGDTQYF
TRBJ2-7	-	TRBV29-1	-	TGCAGCGTTCAGGGGATCACCTACGAGCAGTACTTC	CSVQGITYEQYF
TRBJ1-4	-	TRBV9	-	TGTGCCAGCAGCGTAGGGTCAGCTAACGGGAAACTGTTTTTT	CASSVGSANGKLFF
TRBJ2-7	-	TRBV4-2	-	TGTGCCAGCAGCCAAGTAGGTAGCTACGAGCAGTACTTC	CASSQVGSYEQYF
TRBJ1-5	few	TRBV30	-	TGTGCCTGGAGCGCAGGTATGGTTAATCAGCCCCAGCATTTT	CAWSAGMVNQPQHF
TRBJ1-1	-	TRBV30	-	TGTGCCTGGAGTGGCATGGGAGAAGCTTTCTTT	CAWSGMGEAFF
TRBJ2-1	-	TRBV10-3	TRBD1	TGTGCCATCAAAACCACAGGGGGCCAGTACAATGAGCAGTTCTTC	CAIKTTGGQYNEQFF
TRBJ2-7	once	TRBV28	TRBD1	TGTGCCAGCAGAGGGGGCGCGGACACCGAGCAGTACTTC	CASRGGADTEQYF
TRBJ1-3	-	TRBV21-1	-	TGTGCCAGCAGCTCGCTCCCTTACTCTGGAAACACCATATATTTT	CASSSLPYSGNTIYF
TRBJ2-3	-	TRBV19	-	TGTGCCAGTAGTATGGGTCCTCAGGGAGATACGCAGTATTTT	CASSMGPQGDTQYF
TRBJ2-4	-	TRBV9	-	TGTGCCAGCAGCCCCCCCGGTGCCCAGAACATTCAGTACTTC	CASSPPGAQNIQYF
TRBJ2-7	-	TRBV11-2	-	TGTGCCAGCAGCTTAGTTCCCGGCTACGAGCAGTACTTC	CASSLVPGYEQYF
TRBJ1-5	-	TRBV19	-	TGTGCCAGTAGTACCCCTGGGGCGCCCCAGCATTTT	CASSTPGAPQHF
TRBJ2-1	-	TRBV29-1	TRBD2	TGCAGCGTTGAAGATCTTCAGAGGGAGGGCCGCGGGTACAATGAGCAGTTCTTC	CSVEDLQREGRGYNEQFF
TRBJ2-7	-	TRBV27	TRBD1	TGTGCCAGCACACAGGACAGGGCGCCTTACGAGCAGTACTTC	CASTQDRAPYEQYF
TRBJ2-7	-	TRBV2	-	TGTGCCAGCAGTGAAGTTGAGGGAAGGTTAGGCTACGAGCAGTACTTC	CASSEVEGRLGYEQYF
TRBJ2-2	-	TRBV18	-	TGTGCCAGCTCACCCGGTAACACCGGGGAGCTGTTTTTT	CASSPGNTGELFF
TRBJ2-2	-	TRBV19	-	TGTGCCAGTAGTATCCGTCTAGGGTCGAACACCGGGGAGCTGTTTTTT	CASSIRLGSNTGELFF
TRBJ2-7	-	TRBV18	TRBD2	TGTGCCAGCTCCCTAGCGGGACCCTACGAGCAGTACTTC	CASSLAGPYEQYF
TRBJ1-4	-	TRBV5-4	-	TGTGCCACCTCATCATTACAGGGCCCAAATGAAAAACTGTTTTTT	CATSSLQGPNEKLFF
TRBJ1-1	-	TRBV11-2	-	TGTGCCAGCAGCTTAGCCCCAGGGGATCGAACTGAAGCTTTCTTT	CASSLAPGDRTEAFF
TRBJ1-4	-	TRBV4-1	-	TGCGCCAGCAGCCAAGAGGCAGGGAGTTTTGAAAAACTGTTTTTT	CASSQEAGSFEKLFF
TRBJ2-2	-	TRBV7-8	-	TGTGCCAGCAGCTTAGGTCTAGCCACCGGGGAGCTGTTTTTT	CASSLGLATGELFF
TRBJ2-2	once	TRBV7-2	-	TGTGCCAGCAGCTTACCCCGACTACAAGCGAACACCGGGGAGCTGTTTTTT	CASSLPRLQANTGELFF
TRBJ2-7	once	TRBV6-1	TRBD1	TGTGCCAGCACTAGGGGGCAACGGTACGAGCAGTACTTC	CASTRGQRYEQYF
TRBJ1-1	-	TRBV5-1	TRBD1	TGCGCCAGCAGCTGGGCCGGGACAGGGGGCCCCACTGAAGCTTTCTTT	CASSWAGTGGPTEAFF
TRBJ1-2	-	TRBV4-1	-	TGCGCCAGCAGCCAAGATTCCGGCCAGAGGAACTATGGCTACACCTTC	CASSQDSGQRNYGYTF
TRBJ1-1	-	TRBV6-5	-	TGTGCCAGCAGTTACACGGGGAACACTGAAGCTTTCTTT	CASSYTGNTEAFF
TRBJ2-4	-	TRBV15	TRBD2	TGTGCCACCAGCAGATACCGGGAGGGCCTAGCCAAAAACATTCAGTACTTC	CATSRYREGLAKNIQYF
TRBJ2-5	-	TRBV11-2	TRBD2	TGTGCCAGCAGCCCGGGACTAAAAGAGACCCAGTACTTC	CASSPGLKETQYF
TRBJ1-1	-	TRBV14	-	TGTGCCAGCAGCCAAAGAGCGAACACTGAAGCTTTCTTT	CASSQRANTEAFF
TRBJ2-7	-	TRBV5-1	TRBD1	TGCGCCAGCAGCCGAGGGACAGGGGGTCAACCTACGTCCTACGAGCAGTACTTC	CASSRGTGGQPTSYEQYF
TRBJ1-5	-	TRBV29-1	-	TGCAGCGCAGTGCAAGGGGGAGGGGCAGGCAATCAGCCCCAGCATTTT	CSAVQGGGAGNQPQHF
TRBJ2-4	-	TRBV5-6	-	TGTGCCAGCAGCTTGAAGGATGGAGTTGGTGGAAACATTCAGTACTTC	CASSLKDGVGGNIQYF
TRBJ1-1	-	TRBV9	TRBD1	TGTGCCAGCAGCGTAGCGAGCAGGGGGCGCAGGACTGAAGCTTTCTTT	CASSVASRGRRTEAFF
TRBJ1-4	-	TRBV15	-	TGTGCCACCAGCAGAGATCTTACAGGGAATAATGAAAAACTGTTTTTT	CATSRDLTGNNEKLFF
TRBJ2-7	-	TRBV14	TRBD1	TGTGCCAGCAGCCAAGAACAGGGGTCCCTTTACGAGCAGTACTTC	CASSQEQGSLYEQYF
TRBJ2-2	-	TRBV11-2	TRBD2	TGTGCCAGCAGCGAACCGGGACTAGCGACCGGGGAGCTGTTTTTT	CASSEPGLATGELFF
TRBJ2-7	once	TRBV4-1	-	TGCGCCAGCAGCCAATTGGATGGGGTCTACGAGCAGTACTTC	CASSQLDGVYEQYF
TRBJ1-2	-	TRBV5-1	TRBD1	TGCGCCAGCAGCTTGGGCCGTCCCGGGACAGGGAACTATGGCTACACCTTC	CASSLGRPGTGNYGYTF
TRBJ2-7	-	TRBV2	TRBD1	TGTGCCAGCAGTAGACAGGGGGTCCACGAGCAGTACTTC	CASSRQGVHEQYF
TRBJ2-3	-	TRBV5-1	TRBD2	TGCGCCAGCCATGGGGCGGGAGGGCTGGCAGATACGCAGTATTTT	CASHGAGGLADTQYF
TRBJ2-3	-	TRBV2	TRBD2	TGTGCCAGCAGTGAACTAGCGGGAGCCGCAGATACGCAGTATTTT	CASSELAGAADTQYF
TRBJ2-1	-	TRBV4-1	TRBD2	TGCGCCAGCAGCGGAAGCGGACTAGCGGGACCCAATGAGCAGTTCTTC	CASSGSGLAGPNEQFF
TRBJ2-1	-	TRBV27	-	TGTGCCAGCAGTTTTCAGGGTCTCGACAATGAGCAGTTCTTC	CASSFQGLDNEQFF
TRBJ2-3	-	TRBV5-1	-	TGCGCCAGCAGCTTGGATAGCGGCAGAACTTCTAGCACAGATACGCAGTATTTT	CASSLDSGRTSSTDTQYF
TRBJ1-5	-	TRBV9	-	TGTGCCAGCAGCGTATGGGGCAATCAGCCCCAGCATTTT	CASSVWGNQPQHF
TRBJ2-1	-	TRBV10-2	TRBD2	TGCGCCAGCAGGGGATGGACTAGCGGGAGTGTAATGTATGAGCAGTTCTTC	CASRGWTSGSVMYEQFF
TRBJ2-7	-	TRBV10-3	-	TGTGCCAGCAGTTACGGGACAAAAAACTTC	CASSYGTKNF
TRBJ2-7	-	TRBV5-1	TRBD2	TGCGCCAGCCAGGCTAGCGGAGCAAGCTACGAGCAGTACTTC	CASQASGASYEQYF
TRBJ2-3	-	TRBV5-1	TRBD2	TGCGCCAGCAGCCCACTTTTCCCCGGTTTCGGCGGGAGGTTCACAGATACGCAGTATTTT	CASSPLFPGFGGRFTDTQYF
TRBJ2-1	once	TRBV9	-	TGTGCCAGCAGCGTAGCGGTGGGATCCTACAATGAGCAGTTCTTC	CASSVAVGSYNEQFF
TRBJ2-1	-	TRBV7-6	TRBD2	TGTGCCAGCAGCTTAAACCCGGGACTAGAAGTATACAATGAGCAGTTCTTC	CASSLNPGLEVYNEQFF